This TCR beta chain was sequenced during a study of T cells in Graves' hyperthyroidism and ophthalmopathy. CDR3 length equals 15 residues. V trimming: 2 bases; J trimming: 5 bases; junction bases outside the gene matches: 8. Template material for amplifying TCR beta CDR3 regions consisted of RNA transcripts. HTBI primers were the set used in a first-round RT-PCR of the TCR CDR3. Using its own MiXCR run on the multiplex PCR reads, TCRdb lists one record per CDR3 protein. The table shows about 660,000 distinct CDR3 sequences, with 45% occurring only once. This clonotype has a count of ten or more. The sample comprised peripheral blood or thyroid tissue (not recorded which). The receptor's source is an adult man with Graves' disease, either hyperthyroidism or ophthalmopathy (not recorded which). The chain employs TRBV12-3 or TRBV12-4 and TRBJ1-2, with TRBD1 matching 7 bases. The CDR3 region has the DNA TGTGCCAGCAGTTTACCAGGGGGGGTTGAGTATGGCTACACCTTC. Amino acids: CASSLPGGVEYGYTF.